One sample yielded the 12 T cell receptor beta chains listed below, sequenced in a study of cytotoxic CD8 clonotypes in ibrutinib-treated CLL. Sequenced by immunoSEQ multiplex PCR; TCRdb stores in-frame clones only, minus some. The sample gives approximately 45,000 clones, less than 70% of which show up once; 13% is in the top ten. The material was PBMCs, obtained after 12 months of ibrutinib treatment. The receptors derive from a human donor with chronic lymphocytic leukemia.

The chain employs TRBV6-5 and TRBJ2-3, with D unclear. The ends were cut back, 4 bases at V and 2 bases at J, with 7 bases in the middle. CDR3 size: 13 residues. Germline V CDR1 and CDR2: MNHEY, SVGAGI. The CDR3 sequence: CASSSTNTDTQYF. The CDR3 DNA reads as TGTGCCAGCAGTTCTACTAACACAGATACGCAGTATTTT.

The rearrangement joins TRBV7-9 to TRBJ1-6, with 7 nucleotides matching TRBD1. The J segment lost 6 bases and the V segment lost 6 bases, leaving 5 bases of the junction unmatched. CDR1 is SEHNR, CDR2 FQNEAQ, per germline (reference sequence). The CDR3 spans 14 residues. The CDR3 region has the DNA TGTGCCAGCAGGGCGGGACAGTCTAATTCACCCCTCCACTTT. It translates to CASRAGQSNSPLHF.

The rearrangement joins TRBV28 to TRBJ1-1; 7 bases map to TRBD1. Per the germline V gene, CDR1 is MDHEN and CDR2 is SYDVKM. The CDR3 extends over 12 amino acids. Trimming cost V 6 bases and J 9 bases; bases outside gene matches: 7. In DNA form, the CDR3 reads TGTGCCAGCAGGTATAGGGGGCGGCAAGCTTTCTTT. Its translation is CASRYRGRQAFF.

The chain recombines TRBV5-1 with TRBJ2-3; D is possibly TRBD1 (6 bases). The length of the CDR3 is 15 residues. Trimming pared 4 bases from V and 0 bases from J, leaving 12 bases between. Per the germline V gene, CDR1 is SGHRS and CDR2 is YFSETQ. The DNA of the CDR3 is TGCGCCAGCAGCATGTACACAGGGAGCACAGATACGCAGTATTTT. Translating gives CASSMYTGSTDTQYF.

The chain combines TRBV18 with TRBJ1-2, with TRBD1 as a possible D gene (6 bases). V lost 3 bases to trimming and J lost 2 bases, with 10 bases between them. This CDR3 is 14 amino acids long. Germline CDR1 KGHSH, CDR2 LQKENI. DNA for the CDR3: TGTGCCAGCTCACCTTACAGGGACAACTATGGCTACACCTTC. It codes for CASSPYRDNYGYTF. Full variable domain (remainder filled in from reference TRBV18 and TRBJ1-2): NAGVMQNPRHLVRRRGQEARLRCSPMKGHSHVYWYRQLPEEGLKFMVYLQKENIIDESGMPKERFSAEFPKEGPSILRIQQVVRGDSAAYFCASSPYRDNYGYTFGSGTRLTVV.

The chain couples TRBV9 to TRBJ2-1, with 9 bases that match TRBD2. The J segment lost 2 bases and the V segment lost 2 bases, leaving 2 bases of the junction unmatched. From germline, CDR1 is SGDLS and CDR2 YYNGEE. The CDR3 loop spans 15 amino acids. The CDR3 is CASSVSGGTYNEQFF. The CDR3 nucleotides read TGTGCCAGCAGCGTTAGCGGGGGTACCTACAATGAGCAGTTCTTC.

This clone has a handful of counts. The genes are TRBV5-1 and TRBJ2-7; 8 positions agree with TRBD1. This CDR3 is 14 amino acids long. Germline V CDR1 and CDR2: SGHRS, YFSETQ. V gave up 0 bases and J gave up 4 bases; unmatched junction bases: 3. CDR3 amino acids: CASSLAGQGYEQYF. CDR3 nucleotide sequence: TGCGCCAGCAGCTTGGCCGGACAGGGTTACGAGCAGTACTTC.

This chain links TRBV6-9 with TRBJ1-1; no clear D. CDR3 size: 12 residues. Germline V gene lookup returns CDR1 MNHGY and CDR2 SVAAGI. V was cut by 8 bases and J by 3 bases, with 10 bases left in between. The CDR3 loop reads CASGGVYTEAFF. CDR3 DNA sequence: TGTGCCAGCGGTGGGGTTTACACTGAAGCTTTCTTT.

This sequence joins TRBV5-1 and TRBJ1-2; 8 nucleotides match TRBD1. Germline CDR1 and CDR2: SGHRS and YFSETQ. The ends lost 2 bases at V and 4 bases at J; junction bases unmatched: 7. The CDR3 runs to 15 residues. CDR3 in amino acids: CASSFAGQGGYGYTF. The DNA of the CDR3 is TGCGCCAGCAGCTTCGCCGGACAGGGAGGCTATGGCTACACCTTC.

This clone was seen more than once but under ten times. The chain has TRBV5-4 and TRBJ1-2; D is unresolved. The CDR3 has 14 residues. Germline V gene sequence: CDR1 SGHNT, CDR2 YYREEE (reference sequence). The V end lost 0 bases, the J end lost 2 bases, and 8 bases lay between the germline ends. As DNA, the CDR3 is TGTGCCAGCAGCTTGGATACACGGAACTATGGCTACACCTTC. Protein sequence: CASSLDTRNYGYTF.

This chain connects TRBV27 to TRBJ1-4; 12 bases match TRBD1. With V trimmed by 5 bases and J by 8 bases, 3 bases remained unmatched. CDR1 and CDR2 from the germline V gene are MNHEY and SMNVEV (reference sequence). The CDR3 is 14 amino acids. The CDR3: CASSGTGGWEKLFF. The DNA of the CDR3 is TGTGCCAGCAGTGGGACAGGGGGCTGGGAAAAACTGTTTTTT.

The rearrangement links TRBV6-1 to TRBJ1-1, with D maybe TRBD1 (5 bases). CDR1 and CDR2 from the germline V gene are MNHNS and SASEGT. Trimming shortened V by 4 bases and J by 4 bases, and 10 bases separated the two germline ends. The CDR3 has 13 residues. The CDR3 coding sequence is TGTGCCAGCAGTGGACAGACTGGCACTGAAGCTTTCTTT. It specifies CASSGQTGTEAFF.